Reported below is one T cell receptor beta chain. The J segment lost 3 bases and the V segment lost 0 bases, leaving 3 bases of the junction unmatched. Germline V gene lookup returns CDR1 MNHEY and CDR2 SMNVEV (reference sequence). The CDR3 loop spans 15 amino acids. The table came from immunoSEQ multiplex PCR; TCRdb's copy has only in-frame clones and leaves some out. Of approximately 46,000 clones listed, 85% are singletons. The entry originates in a study of radiotherapy plus CTLA-4 blockade in lung cancer. This sample comprised peripheral blood, obtained from a patient treated with radiotherapy plus ipilimumab. This TCR came from a human donor with non-small cell lung cancer whose response to radiotherapy plus ipilimumab could not be evaluated. V gene TRBV27 combines with J gene TRBJ2-7; 9 nucleotides match TRBD2. CDR3 bases: TGTGCCAGCAGTTTATCCCGCGGGAGGGTCTACGAGCAGTACTTC. Amino acids: CASSLSRGRVYEQYF.